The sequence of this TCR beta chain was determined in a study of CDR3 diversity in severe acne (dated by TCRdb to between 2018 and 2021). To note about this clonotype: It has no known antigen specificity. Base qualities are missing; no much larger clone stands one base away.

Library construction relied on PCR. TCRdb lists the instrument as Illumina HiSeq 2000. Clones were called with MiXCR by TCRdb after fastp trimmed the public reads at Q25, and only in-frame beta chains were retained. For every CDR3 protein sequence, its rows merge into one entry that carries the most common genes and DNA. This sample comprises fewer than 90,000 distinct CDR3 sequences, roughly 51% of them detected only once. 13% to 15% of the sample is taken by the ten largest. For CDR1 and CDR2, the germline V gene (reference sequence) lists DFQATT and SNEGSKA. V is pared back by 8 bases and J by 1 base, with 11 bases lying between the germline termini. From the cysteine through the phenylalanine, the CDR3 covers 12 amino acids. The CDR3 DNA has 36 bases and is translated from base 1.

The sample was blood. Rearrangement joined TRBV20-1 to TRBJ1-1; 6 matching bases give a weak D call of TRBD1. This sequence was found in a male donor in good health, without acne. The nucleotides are TGCAGTTCACAGGGCACGAACACTGAAGCTTTCTTT. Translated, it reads CSSQGTNTEAFF.